These 32 T cell receptor beta chains came from one sample sequenced in a study of shared clonotypes between healthy human individuals. Measured with immunoSEQ multiplex PCR; TCRdb has only the in-frame clones, and not every one. The sample has 660,000 or so clones; around 96% are singletons. The naive CD8 fraction comprised CD45RO-negative cells positively selected for CCR7 and excluded terminally differentiated effector memory CD45RA+ cells. Sequencing input: naive CD8+ T cells sorted from blood. The receptors were gathered from a woman aged 30 to 39 in good health.

The rearrangement joins TRBV7-8 to TRBJ2-7; tentative D call: TRBD1 (6 bases). The CDR3 spans 14 residues. Germline V gives CDR1 SGHVS, CDR2 FQNEAQ. V lost 1 base and J 5 bases, leaving 12 bases between the germline ends. The CDR3 DNA reads as TGTGCCAGCAGCTTAGGGACAGATTTTGACGAGCAGTACTTC. Protein: CASSLGTDFDEQYF. Full variable domain (remainder filled in from reference TRBV7-8 and TRBJ2-7): GAGVSQSPRYKVAKRGQDVALRCDPISGHVSLFWYQQALGQGPEFLTYFQNEAQLDKSGLPSDRFFAERPEGSVSTLKIQRTQQEDSAVYLCASSLGTDFDEQYFGPGTRLTVT.

The chain has TRBV27 and TRBJ2-7; maybe TRBD1 (5 bases). This CDR3 has 14 residues. The ends were cut back, 4 bases at V and 2 bases at J, with 12 bases in the middle. CDR1 is MNHEY and CDR2 is SMNVEV in the germline V gene (reference sequence). The CDR3 spells CASSYRGETYEQYF. In nucleotides, the CDR3 is TGTGCCAGCAGTTATAGGGGCGAAACCTACGAGCAGTACTTC.

The CDR3 spells CASSFRGRPDNEQFF. The CDR3 DNA follows: TGTGCCAGCAGCTTTAGAGGGAGACCCGACAATGAGCAGTTCTTC. The chain links TRBV11-2 to TRBJ2-1; D is possibly TRBD2 (5 bases). The CDR3 length is 15 residues. Germline-derived CDR1 and CDR2 are SGHAT and FQNNGV. V was trimmed by 3 bases and J by 5 bases, leaving 14 bases between them. The full variable domain, with the rest looked up from reference TRBV11-2 and TRBJ2-1, is EAGVAQSPRYKIIEKRQSVAFWCNPISGHATLYWYQQILGQGPKLLIQFQNNGVVDDSQLPKDRFSAERLKGVDSTLKIQPAKLEDSAVYLCASSFRGRPDNEQFFGPGTRLTVL.

The chain joins TRBV2 to TRBJ2-1, with 10 bases fitting TRBD2. J was trimmed by 11 bases and V by 3 bases; bases with no gene match: 10. The CDR3 loop spans 15 amino acids. Germline CDR1 and CDR2: SNHLY and FYNNEI. The DNA of the CDR3 is TGTGCCAGCAGTGAGGGGGCTAGCGGGAGCCAGAAGCAGTTCTTC. Its protein is CASSEGASGSQKQFF.

The chain carries TRBV27 and TRBJ2-7, with 7 bases aligning to TRBD1. Per germline, CDR1 MNHEY and CDR2 SMNVEV (reference sequence). V gave up 5 bases and J gave up 5 bases; unmatched junction bases: 12. The CDR3 extends over 15 amino acids. CDR3 nucleotide sequence: TGTGCCAGCAGTCAAAGACAGGGATCGGCCCACGAGCAGTACTTC. Protein product: CASSQRQGSAHEQYF.

The V and J genes are TRBV7-6 and TRBJ2-7; D remains unclear. CDR3 length: 13 residues. The germline gives CDR1 SGHVS, CDR2 FNYEAQ. Trimming took 1 base from V and 3 from J, leaving 7 bases between them. In DNA, the CDR3 is TGTGCCAGCAGCTTAGGGGTTTACTACGAGCAGTACTTC. This gives the protein CASSLGVYYEQYF.

This chain joins TRBV11-3 and TRBJ2-1; D gene uncertain. There are 14 residues in the CDR3. CDR1 and CDR2 from the germline V gene are SGHNT and YENEEA. Trimming took 3 bases from V and 1 from J, leaving 7 bases between them. Here the CDR3 DNA reads TGTGCCAGCAGCTTGCACGTGTCCTACAATGAGCAGTTCTTC. It encodes CASSLHVSYNEQFF.

The chain couples TRBV28 to TRBJ2-2; 9 nucleotides line up with TRBD2. The V and J ends lost 7 bases and 6 bases, in that order; junction bases with no gene match: 15. Germline V gives CDR1 MDHEN, CDR2 SYDVKM. The CDR3 is 17 amino acids. The CDR3 bases are TGTGCCAGCACCTCGACTAGCGGACATACCATCCCCGGGGAGCTGTTTTTT. The encoded protein is CASTSTSGHTIPGELFF.

The rearrangement links TRBV9 to TRBJ2-1; 8 bases line up with TRBD2. CDR1 and CDR2 (germline): SGDLS, YYNGEE. V dropped 4 bases and J dropped 1; count of bases not matched to a gene: 16. The CDR3 covers 19 residues. The CDR3 nucleotides are TGTGCCAGCAGCTCCCAACCGGGAGGGCCTCAAAAGTCCTACAATGAGCAGTTCTTC. It translates to CASSSQPGGPQKSYNEQFF.

J is TRBJ2-1 and V is TRBV28; D gene unclear. The CDR3 consists of 14 residues. Germline V gene sequence: CDR1 MDHEN, CDR2 SYDVKM. V lost 4 bases, J lost 4 bases, and 11 bases lay in between. CDR3 DNA sequence: TGTGCCAGCAGTTCTCAGGCGATGTACAATGAGCAGTTCTTC. Its translation: CASSSQAMYNEQFF.

This chain uses TRBV27 with TRBJ1-3; TRBD1 agrees at 8 bases. Germline V CDR1 and CDR2: MNHEY, SMNVEV (reference sequence). This CDR3 region has 14 residues. With V trimmed by 3 bases and J by 4 bases, 2 bases remained unmatched. The CDR3 region has the DNA TGTGCCAGCAGTTTCACAGGGGGGGGAAACACCATATATTTT. Amino acids: CASSFTGGGNTIYF.

In this sample, this clone turned up once. The chain recombines TRBV20-1 with TRBJ2-1, with 10 bases aligning to TRBD2. The CDR3 sequence is 11 residues long. Germline trimming cut 2 bases from V and 12 bases from J; bases unmatched to any gene: 1. Germline V CDR1 and CDR2: DFQATT, SNEGSKA (reference sequence). The CDR3 is CSARLAGVQFF. As DNA, the CDR3 is TGCAGTGCTAGACTAGCGGGAGTGCAGTTCTTC.

This clone appeared a single time. The V call is TRBV11-2, the J call TRBJ2-1, with D unclear. This CDR3 has 13 residues. Germline V gene sequence: CDR1 SGHAT, CDR2 FQNNGV. Between the trimmed V and J ends, which lost 3 bases and 4 bases, there was a span of 7 bases. CDR3 sequence: CASSLPNYNEQFF. CDR3 DNA sequence: TGTGCCAGCAGCTTGCCCAATTACAATGAGCAGTTCTTC.

This clone was recorded only once. V usage is TRBV28 and J usage is TRBJ2-1; a possible D gene is TRBD2 (6 bases). Trimming removed 7 bases from V and 7 bases from J, with 17 bases in between. Germline CDR1 reads MDHEN; CDR2 reads SYDVKM. CDR3 length: 14 residues. This CDR3 reads CASINRGDANEQFF. CDR3 coding DNA: TGTGCCAGCATTAATCGCGGGGACGCTAATGAGCAGTTCTTC.

The V gene is TRBV10-2, the J gene TRBJ2-7, with 8 bases lining up with TRBD2. This CDR3 comprises 13 residues. Germline-derived CDR1 and CDR2 are WSHSY and SAAADI. V dropped 6 bases and J dropped 4; count of bases not matched to a gene: 5. CDR3 in amino acids: CASRGTRGYEQYF. The CDR3 DNA follows: TGCGCCAGCAGAGGGACTAGGGGGTACGAGCAGTACTTC.

The chain employs TRBV11-2 and TRBJ2-7; no reliable D call. The V end was cut by 0 bases, the J end by 3 bases, with 6 bases between. Germline CDR1 SGHAT, CDR2 FQNNGV. The CDR3 runs to 13 residues. CDR3 DNA sequence: TGTGCCAGCAGCTTAGATGACATCTACGAGCAGTACTTC. It yields the protein CASSLDDIYEQYF.

The gene calls are TRBV6-5 and TRBJ1-1; maybe TRBD1 (6 bases). Looked up from germline, CDR1 is MNHEY and CDR2 is SVGAGI. With 0 bases removed from V and 8 bases from J, the gap between germline ends came to 13 bases. The CDR3 contains 14 residues. The CDR3 bases are TGTGCCAGCAGTTACTCCGGCGGGGGGCTCGAAGCTTTCTTT. This sequence encodes CASSYSGGGLEAFF.

The chain has TRBV4-2 and TRBJ2-7; no reliable D call. Germline CDR1 reads LGHNA; CDR2 reads YNFKEQ. The V and J ends lost 4 bases and 2 bases respectively, with 3 bases between them. The CDR3 totals 11 residues. CDR3 coding DNA: TGTGCCAGCAGCCGCGCCTACGAGCAGTACTTC. Its translation is CASSRAYEQYF.

This clone was counted a single time. The rearrangement joins TRBV27 to TRBJ2-7; TRBD2 matches at 10 bases. The CDR3 extends over 15 amino acids. The V gene end was trimmed by 7 bases and the J gene end by 2 bases; junction bases not matched to a gene: 8. Germline V CDR1 and CDR2: MNHEY, SMNVEV (reference sequence). In DNA form, the CDR3 reads TGTGCCAGCATCGGACTAGCGGACCTAACCTACGAGCAGTACTTC. Translated: CASIGLADLTYEQYF.

In this sample, this clone turned up a few times. The rearrangement uses TRBV28 and TRBJ2-7; 9 bases map to TRBD1. The CDR3 loop spans 14 amino acids. From germline, CDR1 is MDHEN and CDR2 SYDVKM. The trim removed 8 bases at V and 3 bases at J, leaving 8 bases unmatched. The CDR3 DNA reads as TGTGCCAGCGGATCGGACAGGGGAATCTACGAGCAGTACTTC. Translation gives CASGSDRGIYEQYF.

The chain has TRBV5-1 and TRBJ1-1; a possible D gene is TRBD1 (5 bases). V was pared by 3 bases and J by 10 bases, with 13 bases between. CDR3 length: 12 amino acids. Germline V gene data show CDR1 as SGHRS and CDR2 as YFSETQ. CDR3 DNA: TGCGCCAGCAGCTGGATGGGGGACTTAGCTTTCTTT. Translated, it gives CASSWMGDLAFF. Using reference TRBV5-1 and TRBJ1-1 for the parts outside the CDR3, the full variable domain is KAGVTQTPRYLIKTRGQQVTLSCSPISGHRSVSWYQQTPGQGLQFLFEYFSETQRNKGNFPGRFSGRQFSNSRSEMNVSTLELGDSALYLCASSWMGDLAFFGQGTRLTVV.

This clone was recorded once. The chain is built from TRBV7-6 and TRBJ1-1; D is perhaps TRBD1 (5 bases). The CDR3 is made up of 14 amino acids. CDR1 and CDR2 (germline): SGHVS, FNYEAQ. V lost 5 bases and J lost 9, with 19 bases in between. CDR3 loop: CASSSSVEGTKAFF. The DNA for the CDR3 is TGTGCCAGCAGCAGCTCAGTTGAGGGGACTAAAGCTTTCTTT.

Turning to this clone: Because it lacks the conserved phenylalanine or tryptophan at the end, this CDR3 is likely a read error. It is unclear where the CDR3 begins or ends on the DNA, so no DNA is shown, and the CDR3 is as TCRdb lists it. The chain employs TRBV2 and TRBJ1-2; the table's D call, TRBD1, was not checked against the DNA. The CDR3 has 16 residues if both end residues are counted. CDR1 SNHLY and CDR2 FYNNEI come from the germline V gene. CDR3 protein: CASSEVSYGDSFLLLV.

This clone appeared a single time. The rearrangement joins TRBV7-2 to TRBJ2-7, with TRBD2 matching over 11 bases. CDR1 is SGHTA, CDR2 FQGNSA, per germline. Trimming took 8 bases from V and 4 from J; bases not matched to a gene: 7. This CDR3 has 14 residues. This CDR3 reads CASGLAGGYYEQYF. The DNA of the CDR3 is TGTGCCAGCGGGCTAGCGGGAGGATATTACGAGCAGTACTTC.

The chain links TRBV29-1 to TRBJ1-2; D might be TRBD1 (6 bases). The V end lost 1 base, the J end lost 3 bases, and 12 bases lay between the germline ends. This CDR3 has 14 amino acids. The germline V gene has CDR1 SQVTM and CDR2 ANQGSEA. The CDR3 coding sequence is TGCAGCGTTGAAGGGGAGGGGGATCACTATGGCTACACCTTC. This encodes CSVEGEGDHYGYTF.

The chain has TRBV5-4 and TRBJ2-1; 8 bases fit TRBD2. Looked up from germline, CDR1 is SGHNT and CDR2 is YYREEE (reference sequence). The junction had 6 bases not matched to a gene; V was cut back by 4 bases and J by 0 bases. This CDR3 comprises 16 residues. CDR3 sequence: CASSQWREASYNEQFF. DNA for the CDR3: TGTGCCAGCAGCCAGTGGCGGGAGGCCTCCTACAATGAGCAGTTCTTC.

The chain links TRBV11-1 to TRBJ2-7; TRBD2 matches at 7 bases. With 5 bases clipped from V and 3 bases from J, the junction kept 4 bases outside the gene matches. The CDR3 sequence is 13 residues long. In germline, CDR1 is SGHAT, CDR2 FQDESV (reference sequence). DNA of the CDR3: TGTGCCAGCAGCCCCCGGGACTACTACGAGCAGTACTTC. Its translation is CASSPRDYYEQYF.

This chain uses TRBV28 with TRBJ2-3, with D unresolved. Per germline, CDR1 MDHEN and CDR2 SYDVKM. The CDR3 loop spans 14 amino acids. With 5 bases removed from V and 6 bases from J, the gap between germline ends came to 15 bases. CDR3 sequence: CASSPPPVADTQYF. The CDR3 region has the DNA TGTGCCAGCAGTCCCCCGCCAGTTGCGGATACGCAGTATTTT.

The V and J genes are TRBV29-1 and TRBJ2-1, with D perhaps matching TRBD2 (6 bases). Trimming cost V 6 bases and J 0 bases, with 6 bases left between them. CDR3 length: 12 residues. The germline CDR1 and CDR2 sequences are SQVTM and ANQGSEA. The DNA for the CDR3 is TGCAGCGTCGGGGGCTCCTACAATGAGCAGTTCTTC. Translation gives CSVGGSYNEQFF.

The chain carries TRBV27 and TRBJ2-3, with TRBD2 matching 7 bases. There are 17 residues in the CDR3. CDR1 is MNHEY and CDR2 is SMNVEV in the germline V gene (reference sequence). Germline trimming cut 7 bases from V and 0 bases from J; bases unmatched to any gene: 13. The CDR3: CASIPEVTSQSTDTQYF. CDR3 bases: TGTGCCAGCATCCCCGAGGTGACTAGCCAGAGCACAGATACGCAGTATTTT.

The genes are TRBV11-2 and TRBJ1-1; D is unresolved. CDR1 is SGHAT and CDR2 is FQNNGV in the germline V gene. There are 14 residues in the CDR3. V shed 1 base and J shed 5 bases, with 11 bases lying between them. The CDR3, as DNA: TGTGCCAGCAGCTTAGCGGAGACGGGAACTGAAGCTTTCTTT. This encodes CASSLAETGTEAFF.

This clone was seen a few times. The CDR3 DNA reads TGTGCCACCAGCAGAGACTGGTACACTGAAGCTTTCTTT. It is translated as CATSRDWYTEAFF. The chain links TRBV15 to TRBJ1-1; D is unclear. The CDR3 contains 13 residues. V was clipped by 0 bases and J by 3 bases, with 5 bases between them. Germline V gene sequence: CDR1 LNHNV, CDR2 YYDKDF (reference sequence).